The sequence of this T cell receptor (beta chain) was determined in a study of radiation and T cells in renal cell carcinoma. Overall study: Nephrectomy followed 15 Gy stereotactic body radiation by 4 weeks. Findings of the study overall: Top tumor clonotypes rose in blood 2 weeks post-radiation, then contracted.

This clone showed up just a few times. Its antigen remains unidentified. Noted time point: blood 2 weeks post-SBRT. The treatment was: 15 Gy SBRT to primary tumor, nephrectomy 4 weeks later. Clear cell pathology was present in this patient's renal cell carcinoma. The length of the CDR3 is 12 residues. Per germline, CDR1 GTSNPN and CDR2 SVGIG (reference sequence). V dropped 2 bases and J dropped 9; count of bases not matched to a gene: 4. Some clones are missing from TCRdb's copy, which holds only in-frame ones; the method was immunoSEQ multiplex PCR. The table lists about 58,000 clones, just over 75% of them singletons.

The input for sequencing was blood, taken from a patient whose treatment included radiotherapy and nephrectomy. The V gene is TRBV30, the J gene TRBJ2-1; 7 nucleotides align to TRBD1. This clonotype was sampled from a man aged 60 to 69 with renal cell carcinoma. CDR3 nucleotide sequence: TGTGCCTGGAGTCTGGACAGGCCTGAGCAGTTCTTC. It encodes CAWSLDRPEQFF.